Given below is one TCR beta chain in context. The junction departs from germline at one end; a sequencing error may be responsible. Other DNA sequences in the sample encode the same CDR3. The sample belongs to a study of T cell changes during pregnancy in multiple sclerosis. The data were produced by immunoSEQ multiplex PCR, yet TCRdb's version contains in-frame clones alone and is incomplete. Of tens of thousands of clones listed, roughly 93% are singletons. The germline V gene encodes CDR1 MNHEY and CDR2 SVGAGI. CDR3 length: 13 amino acids. The gene calls are TRBV6-5 and TRBJ2-1; perhaps TRBD2 as D (6 bases). Sequenced here: CD8+ T cells from peripheral blood mononuclear cells, sampled after pregnancy. The clonotype originates from a female donor with multiple sclerosis, enrolled in a pregnancy study. Here the CDR3 DNA reads TGCGCCAGCAGTTCGGGGACTGCTAATGAGCAGTTCTTC. It translates to CASSSGTANEQFF.